The following is a TCR beta chain sequence with its context. Its specificity is not known. The CDR3 contains 14 residues. The V gene's germline CDR1 is MNHEY and CDR2 SMNVEV (reference sequence). Between the trimmed V and J ends, which lost 6 bases and 4 bases, there was a span of 15 bases. This sample stems from a study of siplizumab effects on memory and regulatory T cells. Study-level results: Poor capture below about 10^-5 frequency left most alloreactive clones unmapped to unstimulated subsets. Suppressive capability of dividing Tregs from siplizumab cultures went unverified.

Around 100,000 TCR templates per sample were sequenced. Assay: immunoSEQ multiplex PCR; the TCRdb copy retains only in-frame clones and omits some. The sample contains roughly 120,000 clones, just under 95% of which appear only once. Material: CD4+ T cells sorted from blood. The chain carries TRBV27 and TRBJ1-2, with a weak D call TRBD1 (5 bases). This TCR was recovered from a human donor in good health. CDR3 residues: CASSPDMKGYGYTF. The CDR3 coding sequence is TGTGCCAGCAGCCCGGACATGAAGGGCTATGGCTACACCTTC.